This T cell receptor beta chain was recorded in a study of control samples from healthy donors and cancer patients. Here immunoSEQ multiplex PCR was the method, and the copy in TCRdb shows in-frame clones only, minus some. This table has some 71,000 clones, more than 70% appearing once. In this sample, this clone turned up once. Trimming shortened V by 0 bases and J by 2 bases, and 7 bases separated the two germline ends. The CDR3 covers 13 residues. Germline V gene sequence: CDR1 GTSNPN, CDR2 SVGIG (reference sequence). Input material: PBMCs. This chain connects TRBV30 to TRBJ2-5; the D is unclear. The clonotype originates from a woman aged 45-60 years with head and neck cancer. The CDR3, as DNA: TGTGCCTGGAGTGTAAGGGAACAAGAGACCCAGTACTTC. It is translated as CAWSVREQETQYF.